These 2 T cell receptor beta chains came from one sample sequenced in a study of blood T cell repertoires in COVID-19. Clones were read by immunoSEQ multiplex PCR, and TCRdb kept only the in-frame ones, dropping some. Altogether 250,000 to 350,000 clones are present, 87% being singletons, with the ten largest covering roughly 2.3%. Material for sequencing was peripheral blood. The source of these receptors is a man between 18 and 35 years old with active or convalescent COVID-19.

This sequence joins TRBV20-1 and TRBJ2-7; no clear D gene. CDR3 size: 11 residues. The V and J ends lost 2 bases and 3 bases respectively, with 5 bases between them. CDR1 and CDR2 (germline): DFQATT, SNEGSKA (reference sequence). In nucleotides, the CDR3 is TGCAGTGCTAGAAGCTACTACGAGCAGTACTTC. Its translation: CSARSYYEQYF.

The rearrangement links TRBV11-2 to TRBJ1-3; a possible D gene is TRBD1 (5 bases). Germline assignment: CDR1 SGHAT and CDR2 FQNNGV. V lost 6 bases and J 2 bases, leaving 17 bases between the germline ends. The CDR3 is made up of 16 amino acids. CDR3 residues: CASSPGVGPAGNTIYF. CDR3 coding DNA: TGTGCCAGCAGTCCCGGCGTGGGGCCAGCTGGAAACACCATATATTTT. Looking up the rest from reference TRBV11-2 and TRBJ1-3 gives the full variable domain: EAGVAQSPRYKIIEKRQSVAFWCNPISGHATLYWYQQILGQGPKLLIQFQNNGVVDDSQLPKDRFSAERLKGVDSTLKIQPAKLEDSAVYLCASSPGVGPAGNTIYFGEGSWLTVV.